This note documents a single T cell receptor beta chain sequence. After isolation, RNA underwent reverse transcription to generate cDNA as the sequencing template. The method was immunoSEQ multiplex PCR; TCRdb's version includes in-frame clones alone and lacks a portion of them. The sample carries 110,000 to 150,000 clones, about 47% recorded once. V dropped 8 bases and J dropped 5; count of bases not matched to a gene: 9. The CDR3 has 14 residues. Germline V CDR1 and CDR2: SGHRS, YFSETQ. This specimen comes from a study of CD8+ T cells in alopecia areata. Cell sorting on a FACSAria was used to separate CD4+ and CD8+ T cells from the PBMCs.

The material was CD4+ T cells sorted from blood, obtained at week 0. The gene calls are TRBV5-1 and TRBJ2-5; 10 positions agree with TRBD2. The receptor was derived from a human donor with alopecia areata. The CDR3 DNA reads TGCGCCAGTAGCGGGCTAGCGGGAGTCGAGACCCAGTACTTC. Its protein is CASSGLAGVETQYF.